This T cell receptor (beta chain) was retrieved from a study of T cell responses to AZD1222 COVID-19 vaccine. This CDR3 is built from 15 residues. V was trimmed by 6 bases and J by 5 bases, leaving 18 bases between them. CDR1 is MNHEY and CDR2 is SVGAGI in the germline V gene. Using immunoSEQ multiplex PCR, the repertoire was profiled, and TCRdb retains in-frame clones only, with some absent. The table lists about 120,000 clones, roughly nine tenths of them singletons. Findings and limits, study-wide: A mostly white British donor set with more females was recruited, and clonal diversity was possibly underestimated. Following two doses of AZD1222, Spike-specific TCR breadth and depth rose.

Samples with a second dose at about 4 or about 12 weeks were pooled together. Notes on this clone: Its antigen is not known.

Here the sequenced sample was peripheral blood, taken 28 days after the second AZD1222 dose. The TCR comes from an adult who received the AZD1222 COVID-19 vaccine. The chain is built from TRBV6-5 and TRBJ2-3; possible D gene TRBD2, 6 bases. The DNA of the CDR3 is TGTGCCAGCAGGGTCACGGGACTTTCCAAAGATACGCAGTATTTT. Its protein is CASRVTGLSKDTQYF.